The 7 T cell receptor beta chains in this list originate from one sample, sequenced in a study of blood T cell repertoires in COVID-19. The repertoire was sequenced with immunoSEQ multiplex PCR; TCRdb's copy has only in-frame clones and lacks some. This sample has about 270,000 clones, with 89% found just once. The material sequenced was peripheral blood. These receptors originate from a middle-aged man with acute or convalescent COVID-19.

This clone showed up just a few times. The chain has TRBV11-2 and TRBJ2-5; TRBD2 matches 12 bases. Per germline, CDR1 SGHAT and CDR2 FQNNGV. V shed 5 bases and J 1 base; nucleotides not matched to a gene: 14. This CDR3 region has 19 residues. The CDR3 DNA is TGTGCCAGCAGCCCCCCCCCAACTAGCGGGGGGATCTTCCAAGAGACCCAGTACTTC. It encodes CASSPPPTSGGIFQETQYF.

V usage is TRBV27 and J usage is TRBJ1-1, with D possibly TRBD1 on 5 matching bases. Germline V gene data show CDR1 as MNHEY and CDR2 as SMNVEV (reference sequence). This CDR3 is built from 15 residues. V was cut by 5 bases and J by 6 bases, with 19 bases left in between. CDR3 nucleotides: TGTGCCAGCAGTCCCTACCCCGGGGGTTCGGCTGAAGCTTTCTTT. It translates to CASSPYPGGSAEAFF.

This clone has just a few counts. The chain employs TRBV16 and TRBJ1-1; perhaps TRBD1 as D (5 bases). The ends were cut back, 3 bases at V and 4 bases at J, with 18 bases in the middle. CDR1 and CDR2 from the germline V gene are KGHSY and FQNENV. The CDR3 is made up of 16 amino acids. CDR3 in amino acids: CASSQLNGHVSTEAFF. CDR3 sequence (DNA): TGTGCCAGCAGCCAGTTGAATGGACATGTCAGCACTGAAGCTTTCTTT.

The rearrangement uses TRBV9 and TRBJ1-3, with 7 bases identical to TRBD1. CDR1 is SGDLS and CDR2 is YYNGEE in the germline V gene. The CDR3 is made up of 14 amino acids. With V trimmed by 2 bases and J by 4 bases, 3 bases remained unmatched. The CDR3 bases are TGTGCCAGCAGCGTGACAGGGACAGGAAACACCATATATTTT. This encodes CASSVTGTGNTIYF.

This clone was seen a single time. This chain connects TRBV10-2 to TRBJ1-3; D is possibly TRBD1 (5 bases). V was shortened by 3 bases and J by 0 bases, with 9 bases between the two germline ends. Germline V gene sequence: CDR1 WSHSY, CDR2 SAAADI. The CDR3 is 15 residues long. For the CDR3, the DNA is TGCGCCAGCAGTGACGTGACAGCCTCTGGAAACACCATATATTTT. Amino acids: CASSDVTASGNTIYF.

The chain carries TRBV6-4 and TRBJ2-4; tentative D call: TRBD2 (7 bases). The CDR3 runs to 15 residues. V was clipped by 6 bases and J by 3 bases, with 15 bases between them. CDR1 and CDR2 from the germline V gene are MRHNA and SNTAGT. The chain's CDR3 is CASSLGRGGKNIQYF. CDR3 nucleotide sequence: TGTGCCAGCAGCCTTGGTAGGGGGGGCAAAAACATTCAGTACTTC.

The V gene is TRBV10-3, the J gene TRBJ2-1; the D is unclear. In germline, CDR1 is ENHRY, CDR2 SYGVKD. V was trimmed by 6 bases and J by 8 bases, leaving 14 bases between them. The CDR3 totals 13 residues. CDR3 nucleotides: TGTGCCATCAGCGCCGTGGGCAGTGATGAGCAGTTCTTC. This encodes CAISAVGSDEQFF.